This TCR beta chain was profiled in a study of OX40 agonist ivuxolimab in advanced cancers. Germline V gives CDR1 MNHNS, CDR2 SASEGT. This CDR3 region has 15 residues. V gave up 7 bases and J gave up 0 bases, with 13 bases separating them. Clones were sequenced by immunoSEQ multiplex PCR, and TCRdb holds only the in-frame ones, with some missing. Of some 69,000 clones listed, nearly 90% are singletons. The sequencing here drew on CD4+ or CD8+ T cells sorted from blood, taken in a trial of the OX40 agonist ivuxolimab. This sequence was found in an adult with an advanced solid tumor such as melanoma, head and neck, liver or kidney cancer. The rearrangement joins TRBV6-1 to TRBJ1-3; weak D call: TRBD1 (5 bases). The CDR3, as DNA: TGTGCCAGCAACCTGGACATTCTCTCTGGAAACACCATATATTTT. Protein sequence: CASNLDILSGNTIYF.